This is a list of T cell receptor beta chains from one sample in a study of T-cell memory formation after mild COVID-19. TCRdb itself ran the 5' RACE reads through MiXCR, one entry per CDR3 protein. The repertoire holds 400,000 to 500,000 distinct CDR3 sequences, with 20% to 25% as singletons. The sequencing sample was made of PBMCs or a T cell subset sorted from them (not recorded which). The source of these receptors is an adult woman who had mild COVID-19 (a few samples of this study predate the infection). Cell type and time point are not known. CDR3s include the opening cysteine and the closing phenylalanine or tryptophan. Size is omitted from some rows. Given values are once, few, many or a class for expanded clones.

CDR3 protein: CASSLNGQGGLAEAFF
V gene: TRBV5-1
J gene: TRBJ1-1
clone size: -

CDR3 protein: CASSPRTSNEQFF
V gene: TRBV11-3
J gene: TRBJ2-1
clone size: -

CDR3 protein: CASSFRGFRNEQFF
V gene: TRBV19
J gene: TRBJ2-1
clone size: few

CDR3 protein: CASSSPPGLLNTEAFF
V gene: TRBV5-1
J gene: TRBJ1-1
clone size: -

CDR3 protein: CASWTGATEAFF
V gene: TRBV6-5
J gene: TRBJ1-1
clone size: few

CDR3 protein: CSAREAPGETQYF
V gene: TRBV20-1
J gene: TRBJ2-5
clone size: -

CDR3 protein: CASGPRSGAGANVLTF
V gene: TRBV9
J gene: TRBJ2-6
clone size: -

CDR3 protein: CATSDADSYNEQFF
V gene: TRBV24-1
J gene: TRBJ2-1
clone size: few

CDR3 protein: CASGNGGSYNEQFF
V gene: TRBV6-5
J gene: TRBJ2-1
clone size: -

CDR3 protein: CSAEPQQGAEQYF
V gene: TRBV20-1
J gene: TRBJ2-7
clone size: -

CDR3 protein: CSVEGGTEAFF
V gene: TRBV29-1
J gene: TRBJ1-1
clone size: -

CDR3 protein: CSARNAVGATYEQYF
V gene: TRBV20-1
J gene: TRBJ2-7
clone size: few

CDR3 protein: CASSVDRQPYNEQFF
V gene: TRBV9
J gene: TRBJ2-1
clone size: few

CDR3 protein: CAWSRELSYEQYF
V gene: TRBV30
J gene: TRBJ2-7
clone size: -

CDR3 protein: CASSQQDINEQFF
V gene: TRBV3-1
J gene: TRBJ2-1
clone size: many

CDR3 protein: CASSLVVRGYEQYF
V gene: TRBV13
J gene: TRBJ2-7
clone size: -

CDR3 protein: CASSSTATAKYNEQFF
V gene: TRBV12-3/TRBV12-4
J gene: TRBJ2-1
clone size: -